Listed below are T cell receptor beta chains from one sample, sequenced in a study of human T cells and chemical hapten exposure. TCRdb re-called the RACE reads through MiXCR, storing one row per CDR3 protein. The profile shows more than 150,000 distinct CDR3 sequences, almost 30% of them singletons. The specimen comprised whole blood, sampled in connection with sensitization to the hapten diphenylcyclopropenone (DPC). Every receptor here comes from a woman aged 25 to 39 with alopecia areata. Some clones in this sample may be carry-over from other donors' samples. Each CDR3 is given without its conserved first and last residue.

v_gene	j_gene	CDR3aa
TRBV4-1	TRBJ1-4	ASSQDGGGWHEKLF
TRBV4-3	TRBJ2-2	ASRQDTGGRVTGELF
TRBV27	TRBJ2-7	ASSFRQGGSYEQY
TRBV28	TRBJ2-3	ASSTSGSTDTQY
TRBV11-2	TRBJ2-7	ASSRGTGDYEQY
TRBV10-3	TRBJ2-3	AIGGSTDTQY
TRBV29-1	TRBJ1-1	SVGMSGAPEAF
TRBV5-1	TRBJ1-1	ASSSGQGVAEAF
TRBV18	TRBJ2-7	ASSPPAGPPMY
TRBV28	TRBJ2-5	ASTRLAQETQY
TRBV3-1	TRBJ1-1	ASSLRSAGHEGEAF
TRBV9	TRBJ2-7	ASSVGTSGHYEQY
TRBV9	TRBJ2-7	ASSSSPWEQY
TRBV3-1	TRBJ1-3	ASSQDARGSGNTIY
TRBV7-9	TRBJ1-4	ASSFGAMLATNEKLF
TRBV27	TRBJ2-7	ASSPGTAMGEQY
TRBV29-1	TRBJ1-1	SVDQGANTEAF
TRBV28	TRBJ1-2	ASRGGGQGNYGYT
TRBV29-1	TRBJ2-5	SVESERGMETQY
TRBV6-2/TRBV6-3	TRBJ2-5	ASRLGGGETQY
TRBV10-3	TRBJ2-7	AISKGLAGSYEQY